This T cell receptor beta chain was sequenced in a study of cytomegalovirus exposure and HLA in healthy donors. Worth noting for this clone: Its antigen is unknown.

Study-wide results and caveats: There were 150 to 200 TCR beta chains listed as cytomegalovirus-associated. Many donors shared some public TCRs, even though most TCR sequences were rare. Solely CMV serostatus was available to characterize immune exposure.

The primer mix had 60 Vbeta and 13 Jbeta primers. Under the authors' procedure: Later, about 80 million unique TCR beta chains were counted in an analysis, and approximately 10 million of them were shared. Libraries were prepared by immunoSEQ multiplex PCR; TCRdb keeps only in-frame clonotypes and omits some of them. The V and J calls and clone size are taken from that table; D and trimming were inferred from the DNA. This table has about 180,000 clones, around 80% appearing once. The CDR3 spans 15 residues. Germline CDR1 is SGHTA and CDR2 is FQGNSA. The V and J ends lost 5 bases and 3 bases respectively, with 11 bases between them.

The sequence came from a woman aged 50 to 60 in good health and CMV-seropositive. Specimen: PBMCs. This chain links TRBV7-2 with TRBJ2-6, with D perhaps TRBD1 (6 bases). DNA of the CDR3: TGTGCCAGCAGCCCAACAGGGTATGGGGCCAACGTCCTGACTTTC. This translates into CASSPTGYGANVLTF.